The 23 T cell receptor beta chains given below trace back to one sample, sequenced in a study of cytomegalovirus exposure and HLA in healthy donors (dated by TCRdb to 2016 to 2017). Preparation of the library involved the immunoSEQ multiplex PCR assay. For the multiplex PCR, a mixture combining 60 forward primers for TCR Vbeta segments and 13 reverse primers for TCR Jbeta segments was used. TCRdb provides this immuneACCESS table in a form limited to in-frame rearrangements. Some clones are lacking; in checked studies, under half of them reflect an unresolved V gene, and why the rest are absent is not known. The sample table contains 130,000 or so clones; only one count was recorded for about 83% of them. The ten most abundant clones make up roughly 3.1% of the sample. What was sequenced was PBMCs. The receptors come from a man aged 25 to 40 in good health and CMV-seronegative.

This chain connects TRBV27 to TRBJ1-1, with a possible D match to TRBD1 (6 bases). The CDR3 has 13 amino acids. Trimming removed 7 bases at V and 6 bases at J, with 15 bases between. In germline, CDR1 is MNHEY, CDR2 SMNVEV (reference sequence). The CDR3: CASTGTYGAEAFF. The CDR3 coding sequence is TGTGCCAGCACCGGGACATATGGAGCTGAAGCTTTCTTT.

Only one count was recorded for this clone. The chain couples TRBV5-6 to TRBJ1-3, with 8 bases lining up with TRBD1. CDR1 and CDR2 (germline): SGHDT, YYEEEE. This CDR3 spans 17 amino acids. After removal of 0 bases from V and 1 base from J, the junction contained 6 bases not matched to a gene. In DNA form, the CDR3 reads TGTGCCAGCAGCTTGGGAGGACAGGGACGGTCTGGAAACACCATATATTTT. Protein product: CASSLGGQGRSGNTIYF.

The rearrangement joins TRBV4-1 to TRBJ2-3; TRBD1 matches at 7 bases. The length of the CDR3 is 14 residues. The germline CDR1 and CDR2 sequences are MGHRA and YSYEKL. Trimming cost V 5 bases and J 8 bases; bases outside gene matches: 10. This CDR3 is CASSLDRAWGTQYF. CDR3 bases: TGCGCCAGCAGCTTAGACAGGGCTTGGGGTACGCAGTATTTT.

J is TRBJ1-2 and V is TRBV6-1; D possibly corresponds to TRBD1 (5 bases). This CDR3 is built from 14 residues. Trimming pared 7 bases from V and 0 bases from J, leaving 12 bases between. CDR1 MNHNS and CDR2 SASEGT come from the germline V gene. CDR3 bases: TGTGCCAGCACAACCACAGGCACTAACTATGGCTACACCTTC. This sequence encodes CASTTTGTNYGYTF.

V is TRBV7-6 and J is TRBJ1-1; 11 nucleotides align to TRBD1. The CDR3 runs to 21 residues. Germline loops: CDR1 SGHVS, CDR2 FNYEAQ. J gave up 1 base and V 0 bases, and 16 bases lay outside the gene matches. CDR3 nucleotide sequence: TGTGCCAGCAGCTTAGCCCCCCCCTCGGACAGGGGGCGTCGGAAGAACACTGAAGCTTTCTTT. This codes for CASSLAPPSDRGRRKNTEAFF.

The chain combines TRBV11-2 with TRBJ2-7, with TRBD1 identical over 9 bases. Trimming cost V 2 bases and J 4 bases; bases outside gene matches: 6. Germline assignment: CDR1 SGHAT and CDR2 FQNNGV. The CDR3 is 15 amino acids. CDR3 nucleotides: TGTGCCAGCAGCTTATTTACCGGGACAGGGTACGAGCAGTACTTC. This sequence encodes CASSLFTGTGYEQYF.

The chain is built from TRBV27 and TRBJ2-7; D gene unclear. The length of the CDR3 is 13 residues. Trimming took 5 bases from V and 3 from J, leaving 11 bases between them. CDR1 and CDR2 from the germline V gene are MNHEY and SMNVEV (reference sequence). DNA of the CDR3: TGTGCCAGCAGTCCAACTGTTAACTACGAGCAGTACTTC. It yields the protein CASSPTVNYEQYF.

This chain uses TRBV5-1 with TRBJ1-1; 11 bases agree with TRBD1. V was pared by 8 bases and J by 4 bases, with 13 bases of the junction left unmatched. Germline values: CDR1 SGHRS, CDR2 YFSETQ. This CDR3 has 16 amino acids. The CDR3 region is CASRPDRGRPSTEAFF. CDR3 bases: TGCGCCAGTAGGCCGGACAGGGGGCGGCCCAGCACTGAAGCTTTCTTT.

Concerning this clone itself: The identical CDR3 is also encoded by other nucleotide sequences in the sample. The V and J genes are TRBV9 and TRBJ2-7; 7 bases fit TRBD1. CDR1 is SGDLS, CDR2 YYNGEE, per germline. The CDR3 spans 14 residues. The V segment lost 2 bases and the J segment 4 bases; nucleotides outside the gene matches: 6. The CDR3 bases are TGTGCCAGCAGCGTCGGGGACAGACCTTACGAGCAGTACTTC. Amino acid sequence: CASSVGDRPYEQYF.

The J gene is TRBJ2-3, the V gene TRBV7-8; 8 nucleotides line up with TRBD1. The V gene end was trimmed by 5 bases and the J gene end by 2 bases; junction bases not matched to a gene: 9. The CDR3 loop spans 16 amino acids. Germline loops: CDR1 SGHVS, CDR2 FQNEAQ. CDR3 nucleotide sequence: TGTGCCAGCAGCAGCCGGGACAGGTTCCCCACAGATACGCAGTATTTT. Its protein is CASSSRDRFPTDTQYF.

The rearrangement joins TRBV27 to TRBJ1-2, with D perhaps matching TRBD1 (6 bases). Trimming took off 4 bases at V and 6 bases at J, with 15 bases between the two ends. CDR1 is MNHEY, CDR2 SMNVEV, per germline (reference sequence). The CDR3 sequence is 14 residues long. CDR3 nucleotide sequence: TGTGCCAGCAGTTGGGTGGGGGCCGAGGATGGCTACACCTTC. Protein sequence: CASSWVGAEDGYTF.

V usage is TRBV28 and J usage is TRBJ2-3; unclear D gene. This CDR3 contains 14 residues. Germline-derived CDR1 and CDR2 are MDHEN and SYDVKM. V was cut by 8 bases and J by 0 bases, with 12 bases left in between. The CDR3 sequence is CASVEVSSTDTQYF. The CDR3 coding sequence is TGTGCCAGCGTTGAGGTATCTAGCACAGATACGCAGTATTTT.

V is TRBV6-1 and J is TRBJ2-7, with 11 bases matching TRBD2. The germline V gene has CDR1 MNHNS and CDR2 SASEGT. The CDR3 is 14 amino acids. The trim removed 5 bases at V and 3 bases at J, leaving 3 bases unmatched. In DNA, the CDR3 is TGTGCCAGCAGTTTCGGGACTAGCGGCTACGAGCAGTACTTC. Encoded protein: CASSFGTSGYEQYF.

This clone was detected only once. This sequence joins TRBV29-1 and TRBJ2-3, with D maybe TRBD2 (5 bases). The germline V gene encodes CDR1 SQVTM and CDR2 ANQGSEA. V was trimmed by 0 bases and J by 7 bases, leaving 17 bases between them. CDR3 length equals 15 residues. DNA for the CDR3: TGCAGCGTTGAAGAAGGAGCGGCTAGCCGCAATACGCAGTATTTT. As protein: CSVEEGAASRNTQYF.

The V call is TRBV4-1, the J call TRBJ2-5; 10 nucleotides match TRBD2. Germline CDR1 MGHRA, CDR2 YSYEKL. The length of the CDR3 is 16 residues. The trim removed 3 bases at V and 1 base at J, leaving 5 bases unmatched. The CDR3 here is CASSHLSGGLQETQYF. DNA for the CDR3: TGCGCCAGCAGCCATCTTAGCGGGGGGCTCCAAGAGACCCAGTACTTC.

V usage is TRBV4-1 and J usage is TRBJ2-5; 8 bases are a match to TRBD1. Germline V gene data show CDR1 as MGHRA and CDR2 as YSYEKL. The junction had 4 bases not matched to a gene; V was cut back by 0 bases and J by 4 bases. The CDR3 extends over 15 amino acids. The chain's CDR3 is CASSQDTGQAETQYF. CDR3 coding DNA: TGCGCCAGCAGCCAAGATACGGGACAGGCAGAGACCCAGTACTTC.

V gene TRBV14 combines with J gene TRBJ1-2, with D unresolved. CDR3 length: 16 amino acids. Trimming took 0 bases from V and 8 from J, leaving 19 bases between them. Germline lookup yields CDR1 SGHDN and CDR2 FVKESK. CDR3 region: CASSQDGGPSWEGYTF. In nucleotides, the CDR3 is TGTGCCAGCAGCCAAGATGGTGGTCCCTCCTGGGAGGGCTACACCTTC.

This clone was observed a few times. V gene TRBV2 combines with J gene TRBJ1-1, with a possible D match to TRBD1 (6 bases). The CDR3 is 15 residues long. Germline CDR1 is SNHLY and CDR2 is FYNNEI. V lost 4 bases to trimming and J lost 1 base, with 13 bases between them. The CDR3 nucleotides read TGTGCCAGCAGTGGGGCGGGGGCCCAGAACACTGAAGCTTTCTTT. This gives the protein CASSGAGAQNTEAFF.

The chain uses TRBV9 and TRBJ2-5; D uncertain. V lost 0 bases and J 1 base, leaving 10 bases between the germline ends. CDR1 is SGDLS and CDR2 is YYNGEE in the germline V gene. CDR3 length equals 15 residues. CDR3 region: CASSVDVNSQETQYF. CDR3 in DNA: TGTGCCAGCAGCGTAGATGTCAATTCCCAAGAGACCCAGTACTTC.

The V call is TRBV5-1, the J call TRBJ1-2; 8 positions agree with TRBD1. Germline V gives CDR1 SGHRS, CDR2 YFSETQ. The ends lost 0 bases at V and 7 bases at J; junction bases unmatched: 17. The CDR3 length is 18 residues. For the CDR3, the DNA is TGCGCCAGCAGCTTGGGGCCCAGGGGGCGCATTTCAACTACTGGCTACACCTTC. Protein sequence: CASSLGPRGRISTTGYTF.

The genes are TRBV27 and TRBJ1-4; TRBD1 is a possible D gene (5 bases). This CDR3 is built from 14 residues. Trimming took 6 bases from V and 8 from J, leaving 16 bases between them. CDR1 MNHEY and CDR2 SMNVEV come from the germline V gene (reference sequence). CDR3 nucleotide sequence: TGTGCCAGCAGGGCGGGGGGGACGGGGGAAAAACTGTTTTTT. Translating gives CASRAGGTGEKLFF.

This clone was recorded once. The chain uses TRBV27 and TRBJ1-1, with TRBD1 as a possible D gene (6 bases). The germline V gene encodes CDR1 MNHEY and CDR2 SMNVEV (reference sequence). The CDR3 has 16 amino acids. V was clipped by 4 bases and J by 0 bases, with 15 bases between them. CDR3 coding DNA: TGTGCCAGCAGTTACCTTAGAGGGGGTTTGAACACTGAAGCTTTCTTT. This translates into CASSYLRGGLNTEAFF.

This clone was counted only a few times. This chain connects TRBV5-1 to TRBJ2-6; D remains ambiguous. The CDR3 has 16 residues. Germline V gene sequence: CDR1 SGHRS, CDR2 YFSETQ. Trimming took 0 bases from V and 0 from J, leaving 7 bases between them. The CDR3 DNA follows: TGCGCCAGCAGCTTGGCCGCGATCTCTGGGGCCAACGTCCTGACTTTC. This gives the protein CASSLAAISGANVLTF.